Each of the 26 T cell receptor beta chains below was sequenced from the same sample in a study of beta chain features in type 1 diabetes. Study-level points and caveats: When Type 1 diabetes patients were examined, their TCRB CDR3s proved moderately but significantly shorter in all four CD4+ subsets.

For these receptors, no antigen is known. TCRB transcripts that were expressed got sequenced, as all of the isolated RNA had been reverse transcribed. Some clones are missing from TCRdb's copy, which holds only in-frame ones; the method was immunoSEQ multiplex PCR. Here the sample spans about 660,000 clones, around 15% being singletons. The sample taken for sequencing was naive CD4+ T cells from blood. These receptor sequences come from a man younger than 30 with type 1 diabetes.

This chain links TRBV6-5 with TRBJ1-4; possibly TRBD1 for D (5 bases). Trimming cost V 0 bases and J 8 bases, with 13 bases left between them. Germline V gene lookup returns CDR1 MNHEY and CDR2 SVGAGI. This CDR3 comprises 15 residues. CDR3 in amino acids: CASSYSGAGYEKLFF. In nucleotides, the CDR3 is TGTGCCAGCAGTTACTCTGGGGCAGGGTACGAAAAACTGTTTTTT.

This clone was detected a few times. The V gene is TRBV11-2, the J gene TRBJ1-1; tentatively, D is TRBD1 (5 bases). Trimming shortened V by 3 bases and J by 3 bases, and 11 bases separated the two germline ends. Germline values: CDR1 SGHAT, CDR2 FQNNGV. The length of the CDR3 is 14 residues. CDR3 amino acids: CASSFDRQYTEAFF. The CDR3 bases are TGTGCCAGCAGCTTTGACCGACAGTACACTGAAGCTTTCTTT.

This clone was observed a few times. This chain joins TRBV5-4 and TRBJ1-1; tentatively, D is TRBD1 (5 bases). The CDR3 loop spans 14 amino acids. CDR1 is SGHNT and CDR2 is YYREEE in the germline V gene (reference sequence). The germline V and J ends were trimmed by 4 bases and 1 base, with 11 bases remaining between them. The CDR3 reads CASSIVGQNTEAFF. The CDR3 DNA is TGTGCCAGCAGCATCGTCGGACAGAACACTGAAGCTTTCTTT.

The V call is TRBV10-1, the J call TRBJ2-1, with D hard to call. V lost 4 bases and J lost 3, with 10 bases in between. The CDR3 has 14 amino acids. From germline, CDR1 is WNHNN and CDR2 SYGVQD (reference sequence). CDR3 amino acids: CASSAGSIYNEQFF. In DNA form, the CDR3 reads TGCGCCAGCAGTGCCGGATCGATCTACAATGAGCAGTTCTTC.

This clone was counted a few times. The chain couples TRBV5-1 to TRBJ1-4; D is uncertain. The CDR3 covers 14 residues. Germline lookup yields CDR1 SGHRS and CDR2 YFSETQ. The V gene lost 4 bases and the J gene lost 8 bases, with 15 bases spanning the gap. In DNA, the CDR3 is TGCGCCAGCAGCCCTACCGCACCGGGAGAAAAACTGTTTTTT. This gives the protein CASSPTAPGEKLFF.

Here the CDR3 reads CAGNSGSNYGYTF. CDR3 nucleotide sequence: TGTGCCGGGAATTCGGGAAGTAACTATGGCTACACCTTC. The chain has TRBV7-2 and TRBJ1-2; D ambiguous. CDR1 is SGHTA, CDR2 FQGNSA, per germline. Trimming took off 11 bases at V and 1 base at J, with 14 bases between the two ends. This CDR3 has 13 amino acids.

The V gene is TRBV7-9, the J gene TRBJ2-3; D is undetermined. CDR1 and CDR2 (germline): SEHNR, FQNEAQ (reference sequence). CDR3 size: 13 residues. Deletions cut 5 bases from V and 6 bases from J, with 12 bases between. The DNA for the CDR3 is TGTGCCAGCAGCCCGACCGTCGGGGATACGCAGTATTTT. It specifies CASSPTVGDTQYF.

The V gene is TRBV19, the J gene TRBJ2-3; no definite D call. CDR1 is LNHDA, CDR2 SQIVND, per germline (reference sequence). The CDR3 spans 15 residues. The V gene lost 5 bases and the J gene lost 2 bases, with 14 bases spanning the gap. The CDR3 loop is CASSDRGPVTDTQYF. In DNA, the CDR3 is TGTGCCAGTAGTGATAGAGGCCCGGTCACAGATACGCAGTATTTT.

This clone was picked up a small number of times. This chain links TRBV5-6 with TRBJ2-1; 7 bases fit TRBD1. This CDR3 comprises 17 residues. Trimming took 2 bases from V and 0 from J; bases not matched to a gene: 8. Germline lookup yields CDR1 SGHDT and CDR2 YYEEEE. The CDR3 coding sequence is TGTGCCAGCAGCTTATATCCGGGACAGAGCTCCTACAATGAGCAGTTCTTC. It codes for CASSLYPGQSSYNEQFF.

J is TRBJ1-5 and V is TRBV23-1; possible D gene TRBD1, 5 bases. TRBV23-1 is treated as an ORF (open reading frame) with a function not yet certain. This CDR3 has 18 residues. Trimming cost V 9 bases and J 5 bases, with 29 bases left between them. The CDR3 DNA sequence: TGCGCCAGTCCAAAGATCGCCCGGGGACCCGGGGGACATCAGCCCCAGCATTTT. It encodes CASPKIARGPGGHQPQHF.

The V and J genes are TRBV6-5 and TRBJ2-4; D gene uncertain. There are 14 residues in the CDR3. Looked up from germline, CDR1 is MNHEY and CDR2 is SVGAGI. With 6 bases removed from V and 0 bases from J, the gap between germline ends came to 9 bases. Written as DNA, the CDR3 is TGTGCCAGCAGCCTAGGTATAGCCAAAAACATTCAGTACTTC. Translated, it gives CASSLGIAKNIQYF.

Only a few counts were recorded for this clone. V usage is TRBV5-1 and J usage is TRBJ2-1; 8 bases match TRBD2. V lost 0 bases and J lost 7; bases outside the gene matches: 6. Germline loops: CDR1 SGHRS, CDR2 YFSETQ. The CDR3 is 15 residues long. The CDR3 spells CASSLVAGGTNEQFF. The CDR3 DNA reads TGCGCCAGCAGCTTGGTGGCGGGAGGTACGAATGAGCAGTTCTTC.

V and J are TRBV29-1 and TRBJ2-6; tentatively, D is TRBD1 or TRBD2 (5 bases each). The V end was cut by 5 bases, the J end by 0 bases, with 14 bases between. The V gene's germline CDR1 is SQVTM and CDR2 ANQGSEA. The CDR3 contains 16 residues. As DNA, the CDR3 is TGCAGCGTTCAGGGAGATAGGGGCTCTGGGGCCAACGTCCTGACTTTC. Amino acid sequence: CSVQGDRGSGANVLTF.

The rearrangement links TRBV25-1 to TRBJ2-1; either TRBD1 or TRBD2 may fit D (5 bases each). Germline-derived CDR1 and CDR2 are MGHDK and SYGVNS. V lost 8 bases to trimming and J lost 0 bases, with 17 bases between them. CDR3 size: 16 residues. Here the CDR3 DNA reads TGTGCCAGCGGAATAGGGACGGAGAGCTCCTACAATGAGCAGTTCTTC. Its protein is CASGIGTESSYNEQFF.

The V and J genes are TRBV6-4 and TRBJ2-3; 7 positions match TRBD2. Germline V CDR1 and CDR2: MRHNA, SNTAGT. Losses at the gene ends were 2 bases for V and 3 bases for J; bases not matched to a gene: 2. CDR3 size: 14 residues. This CDR3 reads CASSDRGGTDTQYF. CDR3 nucleotides: TGTGCCAGCAGTGACAGGGGAGGGACAGATACGCAGTATTTT.

The chain is built from TRBV30 and TRBJ1-1, with D maybe TRBD1 (5 bases). The CDR3 extends over 14 amino acids. The germline V gene encodes CDR1 GTSNPN and CDR2 SVGIG (reference sequence). Trimming shortened V by 4 bases and J by 4 bases, and 16 bases separated the two germline ends. DNA for the CDR3: TGTGCCTGGACCCGAGCGGGGGGATTCACTGAAGCTTTCTTT. Protein product: CAWTRAGGFTEAFF.

This chain links TRBV5-1 with TRBJ2-3; 8 positions agree with TRBD2. CDR3 length equals 16 residues. Losses at the gene ends were 0 bases for V and 4 bases for J; bases not matched to a gene: 7. Germline CDR1 SGHRS, CDR2 YFSETQ. The DNA for the CDR3 is TGCGCCAGCAGCTTGGAAGGGGAGACTAGCGCAGATACGCAGTATTTT. Residues: CASSLEGETSADTQYF.

This clone was observed a handful of times. This chain uses TRBV5-1 with TRBJ2-3; the match to TRBD2 covers 7 bases. The germline V gene encodes CDR1 SGHRS and CDR2 YFSETQ. V was pared by 6 bases and J by 3 bases, with 1 base of the junction left unmatched. The CDR3 spans 12 residues. As DNA, the CDR3 is TGCGCCAGCAACGGGGGGACAGATACGCAGTATTTT. It specifies CASNGGTDTQYF.

This clone has just a few counts. The genes are TRBV29-1 and TRBJ1-1; D remains unclear. V was clipped by 7 bases and J by 0 bases, with 12 bases between them. CDR1 SQVTM and CDR2 ANQGSEA come from the germline V gene. The CDR3 totals 13 residues. CDR3 sequence reads: CSALPSLNTEAFF. The CDR3 nucleotides read TGCAGCGCTCTTCCTAGCTTGAACACTGAAGCTTTCTTT.

The chain combines TRBV6-5 with TRBJ1-2; D uncertain. The CDR3 length is 15 residues. Germline CDR1 is MNHEY and CDR2 is SVGAGI. The ends were cut back, 2 bases at V and 2 bases at J, with 12 bases in the middle. The CDR3 reads CASSYLDPGNYGYTF. DNA of the CDR3: TGTGCCAGCAGTTACCTAGACCCGGGGAACTATGGCTACACCTTC.

This sequence joins TRBV4-1 and TRBJ2-1; D possibly uses TRBD1 or TRBD2 (5 bases each). The CDR3 is made up of 16 amino acids. V was shortened by 0 bases and J by 2 bases, with 11 bases between the two germline ends. Germline lookup yields CDR1 MGHRA and CDR2 YSYEKL. CDR3 loop: CASSQERDAAYNEQFF. CDR3 DNA: TGCGCCAGCAGCCAAGAACGGGACGCCGCCTACAATGAGCAGTTCTTC.

The gene calls are TRBV7-2 and TRBJ1-2; 7 bases map to TRBD1. Germline CDR1 SGHTA, CDR2 FQGNSA. The V segment lost 2 bases and the J segment 6 bases; nucleotides outside the gene matches: 3. The CDR3 has 13 residues. CDR3 coding DNA: TGTGCCAGCAGCTTATCCACAGGGGATGGCTACACCTTC. Translated, it gives CASSLSTGDGYTF.

A few counts support this clone. The chain joins TRBV6-5 to TRBJ1-5; D is unclear. The CDR3 is made up of 13 amino acids. Looked up from germline, CDR1 is MNHEY and CDR2 is SVGAGI. The V gene lost 2 bases and the J gene lost 3 bases, with 5 bases spanning the gap. The CDR3 bases are TGTGCCAGCAGTTACAGGTTCAATCAGCCCCAGCATTTT. It specifies CASSYRFNQPQHF.

As concerns this clone: Distinct nucleotide sequences in the sample also encode this CDR3. The V and J genes are TRBV9 and TRBJ2-1, with TRBD2 identical over 7 bases. Unmatched junction bases numbered 2, after V lost 2 bases and J lost 0 bases. The length of the CDR3 is 15 residues. From germline, CDR1 is SGDLS and CDR2 YYNGEE. The CDR3 protein is CASSVGRGSYNEQFF. The CDR3 nucleotides read TGTGCCAGCAGCGTTGGGAGGGGCTCCTACAATGAGCAGTTCTTC.

This clone appeared a few times. This chain uses TRBV29-1 with TRBJ2-3, with 7 bases aligning to TRBD1. Germline CDR1 and CDR2: SQVTM and ANQGSEA. The length of the CDR3 is 17 residues. CDR3 loop: CTRPSPSLYRGRDTQYF. The CDR3 coding sequence is TGCACCCGCCCGTCACCTTCTTTATACAGGGGTCGGGATACGCAGTATTTT.

This clone has a handful of counts. The chain links TRBV5-1 to TRBJ2-5; 7 bases are a match to TRBD1. CDR3 size: 13 residues. CDR1 is SGHRS, CDR2 YFSETQ, per germline. The junction had 8 bases not matched to a gene; V was cut back by 7 bases and J by 5 bases. The CDR3 sequence: CASETGPGETQYF. The CDR3 coding sequence is TGCGCCAGCGAGACAGGGCCCGGGGAGACCCAGTACTTC.